This TCR beta chain appears in the sequencing data of a study of response to subunit inactivated influenza vaccine. The CDR3 loop spans 15 amino acids. Germline V gene sequence: CDR1 SGHDT, CDR2 YYEEEE. V was clipped by 4 bases and J by 8 bases; unmatched bases: 8. TCRdb re-called the RT-PCR reads through MiXCR, storing one row per CDR3 protein. The table lists hundreds of thousands of distinct CDR3 sequences, 12% of them singletons, with less than 8.5% in the top ten. Study-level points and caveats: Researchers suggested that each seasonal influenza vaccination recruits few new T cells.

About this clonotype: The target antigen is unknown.

The chain combines TRBV5-6 with TRBJ2-4; 11 nucleotides align to TRBD1. The input for sequencing was non-naive T cells sorted from PBMCs, taken 14 days before vaccination. This sequence originates from a man over 45 who received an inactivated influenza vaccine. Here the CDR3 reads CASSVTGTGGYIQYF. As DNA, the CDR3 is TGTGCCAGCAGCGTTACCGGGACAGGGGGTTACATTCAGTACTTC.